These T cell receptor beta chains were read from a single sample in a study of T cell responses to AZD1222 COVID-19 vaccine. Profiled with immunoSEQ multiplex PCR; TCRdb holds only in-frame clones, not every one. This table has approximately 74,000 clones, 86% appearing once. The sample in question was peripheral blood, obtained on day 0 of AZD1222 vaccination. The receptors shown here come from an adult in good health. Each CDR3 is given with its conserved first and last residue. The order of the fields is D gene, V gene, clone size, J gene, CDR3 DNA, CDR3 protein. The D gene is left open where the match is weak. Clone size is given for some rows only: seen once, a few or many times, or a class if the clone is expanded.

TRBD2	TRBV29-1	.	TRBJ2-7	TGCAGCGTTGAAGATCTTCGCGGGACTAGCGCCTCGGAGCAGTACTTC	CSVEDLRGTSASEQYF
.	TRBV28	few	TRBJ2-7	TGTGCCAGCAGTTTTAGGTTCAACAGCGCCTACGAGCAGTACTTC	CASSFRFNSAYEQYF
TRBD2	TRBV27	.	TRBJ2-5	TGTGCCAGCAGTCCAGGACTAGCGGGAGGAACTAACCAAGAGACCCAGTACTTC	CASSPGLAGGTNQETQYF
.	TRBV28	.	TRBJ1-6	TGTGCCAGCAGTTTGGGTAAATCACCCCTCCACTTT	CASSLGKSPLHF
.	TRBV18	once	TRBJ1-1	TGTGCCAGCTCACGGGACTTTAACACTGAAGCTTTCTTT	CASSRDFNTEAFF
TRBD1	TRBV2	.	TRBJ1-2	TGTGCCAGCAGTGGGGCAGGGGACAGGGGCTATGGCTACACCTTC	CASSGAGDRGYGYTF
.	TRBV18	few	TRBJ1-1	TGTGCCAGCTCACCACGGTCTGTTGAGGCAGGAGGTAACACTGAAGCTTTCTTT	CASSPRSVEAGGNTEAFF
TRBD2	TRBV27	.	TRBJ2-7	TGTGCCAGCAGTTTATCTCTAGCGGGGATTTTGTACGAGCAGTACTTC	CASSLSLAGILYEQYF
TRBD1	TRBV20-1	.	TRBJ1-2	TGCAGGCTAGGGGGCTACTATGGCTACACCTTC	CRLGGYYGYTF
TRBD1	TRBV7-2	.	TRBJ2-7	TGTGCCAGCAGCTGGAGCAGGGGACAGGGCGACGAGCAGTACTTC	CASSWSRGQGDEQYF
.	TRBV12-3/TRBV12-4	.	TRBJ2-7	TGTGCCAGCAGCGGCGGAGGCTCCTACGAGCAGTACTTC	CASSGGGSYEQYF
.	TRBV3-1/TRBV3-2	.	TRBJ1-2	TGTGCCAGCAGCCAAGCCCGTCGGGGGGCTGGCGGCTACACCTTC	CASSQARRGAGGYTF
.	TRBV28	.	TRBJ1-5	TGTGCCAGCAGGAAACAGGGAACCAATCAGCCCCAGCATTTT	CASRKQGTNQPQHF
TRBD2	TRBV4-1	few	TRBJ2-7	TGCGCCAGCAGCCAAGCGACTAGCGCCTCCTACGAGCAGTACTTC	CASSQATSASYEQYF
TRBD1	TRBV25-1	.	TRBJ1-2	TGTGCCAGCAGTGAATATGGACAGGAGCATGGCTACACCTTC	CASSEYGQEHGYTF
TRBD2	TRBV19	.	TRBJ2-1	TGTGCCAGTAGTCCAGGGACTAGCTTCAGTGAGCAGTTCTTC	CASSPGTSFSEQFF
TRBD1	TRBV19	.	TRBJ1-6	TGTGCCGCCGGACAGGGGGCGCATAATTCACCCCTCCACTTT	CAAGQGAHNSPLHF
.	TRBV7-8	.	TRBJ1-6	TGTGCCAGCAGCTTATCAGGGGCGGCTAATTCACCCCTCCACTTT	CASSLSGAANSPLHF
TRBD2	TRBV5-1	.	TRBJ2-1	TGCGCCAGCAGCTTGCAGCGGGGCGACTACAATGAGCAGTTCTTC	CASSLQRGDYNEQFF
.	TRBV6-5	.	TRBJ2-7	TGTGCCAGCAGGGAGGCCCCCTGGACGTCCTACGAGCAGTACTTC	CASREAPWTSYEQYF
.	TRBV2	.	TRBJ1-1	TGTGCCAGCAGTGGGCTGAACACTGAAGCTTTCTTT	CASSGLNTEAFF
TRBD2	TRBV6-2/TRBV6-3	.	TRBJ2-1	TGTGCCAGCAGTTACTCGACCAGACTAGCGGGTGAGCAGTTCTTC	CASSYSTRLAGEQFF
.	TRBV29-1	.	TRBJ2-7	TGCACCCCCTACGAGCAGTACTTC	CTPYEQYF
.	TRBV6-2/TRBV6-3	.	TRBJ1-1	TGTGCCAGCAGTTACCCAATAGAGAGAACTGAAGCTTTCTTT	CASSYPIERTEAFF
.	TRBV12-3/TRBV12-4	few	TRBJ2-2	TGTGCCAGCAGTTTAAGGGGGGAGCTGTTTTTT	CASSLRGELFF
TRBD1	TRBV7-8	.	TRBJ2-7	TGTGCCAGCAGCTGGGGGACAGGGGATAACTACGAGCAGTACTTC	CASSWGTGDNYEQYF
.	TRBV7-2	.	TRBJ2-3	TGTGCCAGCAGCTTACTCATTTCGGGGGGCACAGATACGCAGTATTTT	CASSLLISGGTDTQYF
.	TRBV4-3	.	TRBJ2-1	TGCGCCAGCAGCCAAGTGGATAGCGCTGGAGGTGAGCAGTTCTTC	CASSQVDSAGGEQFF
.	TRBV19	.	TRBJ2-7	TGTGCCAGTAGTTACGGGGTCGAGCAGTACTTC	CASSYGVEQYF
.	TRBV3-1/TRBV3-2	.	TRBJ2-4	TGTGCCAGCAGCCATCACATCGAACAGTTAGCCAAAAACATTCAGTACTTC	CASSHHIEQLAKNIQYF
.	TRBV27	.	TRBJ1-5	TGTGCCAGCAGTCCCGCGGAGCTTCAGCCCCAGCATTTT	CASSPAELQPQHF
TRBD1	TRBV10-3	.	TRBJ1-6	TGTGCCATCAGTCTGGGACAGAATAATTCACCCCTCCACTTT	CAISLGQNNSPLHF
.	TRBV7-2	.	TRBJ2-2	TGTGCCAGCAGCTTAGTTACAGGATCCGGGGAGCTGTTTTTT	CASSLVTGSGELFF
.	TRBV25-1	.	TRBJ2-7	TGTGCCAGCAGTGAATCTACAGGAATCTCCTACGAGCAGTACTTC	CASSESTGISYEQYF
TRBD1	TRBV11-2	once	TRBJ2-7	TGTGCCAGCAGCTTGACGACAGGGACCCACGAGCAGTACTTC	CASSLTTGTHEQYF
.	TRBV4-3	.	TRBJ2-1	TGCGCCAGCAGCCAAGAAAGACGAGGAGGCGATGAGCAGTTCTTC	CASSQERRGGDEQFF
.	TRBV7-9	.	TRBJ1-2	TGTGCCAGCACCATGGGCCGCGACGGCTACACCTTC	CASTMGRDGYTF
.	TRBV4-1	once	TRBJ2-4	TGCGCCAGCAGCCGAAAGAATGCGGACATTCAGTACTTC	CASSRKNADIQYF